This note documents a single T cell receptor beta chain sequence. The sample belongs to a study of response to subunit inactivated influenza vaccine. Each CDR3 protein is one row after TCRdb ran MiXCR on the RT-PCR reads. Of about 300,000 distinct CDR3 sequences listed, 21% are singletons. This clonotype originated in a man between 50 and 75 years old who received an inactivated influenza vaccine. The specimen comprised PBMCs from blood, sampled 21 months after vaccination.

The CDR3 DNA follows: TGTGCCTGGAGTAGAGACGCAGGGGGGAATTCACCCCTCCACTTT. Its translation is CAWSRDAGGNSPLHF. The chain employs TRBV30 and TRBJ1-6; TRBD1 matches 7 bases. Germline V gene data show CDR1 as GTSNPN and CDR2 as SVGIG (reference sequence). After removal of 2 bases from V and 7 bases from J, the junction contained 8 bases not matched to a gene. The CDR3 totals 15 residues.